The clone carrying this TCR beta chain was seen ten or more times. V was clipped by 5 bases and J by 1 base, with 12 bases between them. The germline V gene encodes CDR1 MDHEN and CDR2 SYDVKM. CDR3 size: 14 residues. The sample is drawn from a study of T cells in Graves' hyperthyroidism and ophthalmopathy. RNA transcripts provided the source from which TCR beta CDR3 regions were amplified. Primed by the HTBI set, a first-round RT-PCR was run on the TCR CDR3. A single record per CDR3 protein comes from TCRdb applying MiXCR to the multiplex PCR reads. This sample has about 640,000 distinct CDR3 sequences; about 20% occur once, and the top ten carry 30% to 40%.

This chain uses TRBV28 with TRBJ2-7; D is perhaps TRBD2 (5 bases). The TCR was taken from a man aged 25-45 years with Graves' ophthalmopathy. Sequencing was performed on blood. CDR3 residues: CASSSPGFSYEQYF. In DNA, the CDR3 is TGTGCCAGCAGTAGTCCGGGATTTTCCTACGAGCAGTACTTC. Variable domain in full (rest from reference TRBV28 and TRBJ2-7): DVKVTQSSRYLVKRTGEKVFLECVQDMDHENMFWYRQDPGLGLRLIYFSYDVKMKEKGDIPEGYSVSREKKERFSLILESASTNQTSMYLCASSSPGFSYEQYFGPGTRLTVT.